This TCR beta chain was documented in a study of radiotherapy plus CTLA-4 blockade in lung cancer. Study findings and constraints: After treatment with radiotherapy plus ipilimumab, TCR clones that came from the tumor expanded in blood.

Using immunoSEQ multiplex PCR, the repertoire was profiled, and TCRdb retains in-frame clones only, with some absent. The sample holds roughly 93,000 clones; 82% are singletons and the top ten take about 3.5%. As concerns this clone: As yet, its antigen is unknown.

The clonotype was recovered from a human donor with non-small cell lung cancer who had a partial response to radiotherapy plus ipilimumab. The sequenced sample was peripheral blood, obtained from a patient treated with radiotherapy plus ipilimumab.

The CDR3 is CASSPGLGNEQFF. Written as DNA, the CDR3 is TGCGCCAGCAGTCCGGGACTAGGCAATGAGCAGTTCTTC. The V call is TRBV10-1, the J call TRBJ2-1; 8 bases fit TRBD2. The germline CDR1 and CDR2 sequences are WNHNN and SYGVQD (reference sequence). The CDR3 sequence is 13 residues long. J lost 6 bases, V lost 5 bases, and 3 bases had no gene match.